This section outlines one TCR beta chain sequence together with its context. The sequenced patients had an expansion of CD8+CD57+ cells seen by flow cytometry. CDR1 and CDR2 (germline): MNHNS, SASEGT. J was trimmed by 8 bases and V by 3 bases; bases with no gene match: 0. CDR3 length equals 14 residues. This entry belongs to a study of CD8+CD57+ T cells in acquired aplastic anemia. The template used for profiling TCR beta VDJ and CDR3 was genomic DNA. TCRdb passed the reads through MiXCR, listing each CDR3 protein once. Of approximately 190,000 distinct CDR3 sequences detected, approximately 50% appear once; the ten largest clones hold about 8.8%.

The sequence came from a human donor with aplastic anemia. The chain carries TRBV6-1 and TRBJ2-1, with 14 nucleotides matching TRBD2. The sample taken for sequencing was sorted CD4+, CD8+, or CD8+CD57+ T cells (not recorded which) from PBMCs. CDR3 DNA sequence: TGTGCCAGCAGTGAGGGACTAGCGGGAGATGAGCAGTTCTTC. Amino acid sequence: CASSEGLAGDEQFF.